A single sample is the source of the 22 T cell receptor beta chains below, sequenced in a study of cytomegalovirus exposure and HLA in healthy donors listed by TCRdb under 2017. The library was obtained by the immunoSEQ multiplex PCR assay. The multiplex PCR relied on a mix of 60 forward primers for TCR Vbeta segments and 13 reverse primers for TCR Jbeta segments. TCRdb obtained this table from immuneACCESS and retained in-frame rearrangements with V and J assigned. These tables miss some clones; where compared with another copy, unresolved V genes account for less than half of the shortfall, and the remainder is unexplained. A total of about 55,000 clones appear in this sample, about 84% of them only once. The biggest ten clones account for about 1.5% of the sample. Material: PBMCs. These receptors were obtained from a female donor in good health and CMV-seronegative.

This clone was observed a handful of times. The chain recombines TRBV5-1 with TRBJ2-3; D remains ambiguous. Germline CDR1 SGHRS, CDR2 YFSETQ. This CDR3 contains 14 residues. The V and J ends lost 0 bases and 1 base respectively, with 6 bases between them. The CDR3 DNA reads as TGCGCCAGCAGCTTGGACGTAGGCACAGATACGCAGTATTTT. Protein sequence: CASSLDVGTDTQYF.

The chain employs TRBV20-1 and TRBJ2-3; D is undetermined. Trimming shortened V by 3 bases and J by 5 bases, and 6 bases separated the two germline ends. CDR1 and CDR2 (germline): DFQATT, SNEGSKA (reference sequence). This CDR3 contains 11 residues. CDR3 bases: TGCAGTGCTAGTCATCAAGATACGCAGTATTTT. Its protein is CSASHQDTQYF.

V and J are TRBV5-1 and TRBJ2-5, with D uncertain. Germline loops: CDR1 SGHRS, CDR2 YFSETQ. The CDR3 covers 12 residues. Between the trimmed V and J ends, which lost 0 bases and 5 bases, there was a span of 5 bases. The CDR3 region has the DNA TGCGCCAGCAGCTTGGTTCTGGAGACCCAGTACTTC. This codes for CASSLVLETQYF.

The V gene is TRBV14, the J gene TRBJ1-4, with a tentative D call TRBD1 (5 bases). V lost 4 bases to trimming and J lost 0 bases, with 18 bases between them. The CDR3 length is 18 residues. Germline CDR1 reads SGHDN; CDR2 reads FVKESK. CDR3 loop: CASSRTADSPTTNEKLFF. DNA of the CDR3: TGTGCCAGCAGCCGAACTGCAGACAGCCCTACAACTAATGAAAAACTGTTTTTT.

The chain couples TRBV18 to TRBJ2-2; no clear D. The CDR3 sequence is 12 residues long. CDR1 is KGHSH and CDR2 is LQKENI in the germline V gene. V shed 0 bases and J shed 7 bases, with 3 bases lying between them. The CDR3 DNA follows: TGTGCCAGCTCACCACCGAGCGGGGAGCTGTTTTTT. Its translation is CASSPPSGELFF.

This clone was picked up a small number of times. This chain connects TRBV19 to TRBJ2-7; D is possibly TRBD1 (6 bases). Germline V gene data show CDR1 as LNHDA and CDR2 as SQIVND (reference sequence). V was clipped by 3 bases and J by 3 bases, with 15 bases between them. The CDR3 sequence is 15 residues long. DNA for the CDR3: TGTGCCAGTAGTATCGGCAGGGGAATAATCTACGAGCAGTACTTC. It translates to CASSIGRGIIYEQYF.

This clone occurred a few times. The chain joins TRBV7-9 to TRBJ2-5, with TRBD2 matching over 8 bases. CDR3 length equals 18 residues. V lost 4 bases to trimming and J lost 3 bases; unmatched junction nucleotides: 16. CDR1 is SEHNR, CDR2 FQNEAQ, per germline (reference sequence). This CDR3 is CASSYKNPRTSWKETQYF. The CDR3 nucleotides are TGTGCCAGCAGCTATAAAAATCCAAGGACTAGCTGGAAAGAGACCCAGTACTTC.

The CDR3 bases are TGTGCCAGTAGTATAAGGGGCGGTAACTATGGCTACACCTTC. It is translated as CASSIRGGNYGYTF. This chain uses TRBV19 with TRBJ1-2; maybe TRBD1 (5 bases). V was pared by 2 bases and J by 1 base, with 8 bases between. This CDR3 has 14 residues. The germline gives CDR1 LNHDA, CDR2 SQIVND (reference sequence).

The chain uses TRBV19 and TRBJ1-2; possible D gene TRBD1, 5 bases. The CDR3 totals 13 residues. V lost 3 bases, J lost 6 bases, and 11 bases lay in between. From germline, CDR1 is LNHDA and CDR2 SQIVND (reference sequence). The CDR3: CASSIYSRDGYTF. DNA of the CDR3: TGTGCCAGTAGTATTTATTCCAGGGATGGCTACACCTTC.

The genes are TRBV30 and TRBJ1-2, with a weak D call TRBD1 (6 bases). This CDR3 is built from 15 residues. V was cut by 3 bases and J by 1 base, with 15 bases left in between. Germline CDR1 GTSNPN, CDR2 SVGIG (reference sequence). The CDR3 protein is CAWSSKWTVNYGYTF. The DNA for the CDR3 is TGTGCCTGGAGCTCCAAATGGACAGTTAACTATGGCTACACCTTC.

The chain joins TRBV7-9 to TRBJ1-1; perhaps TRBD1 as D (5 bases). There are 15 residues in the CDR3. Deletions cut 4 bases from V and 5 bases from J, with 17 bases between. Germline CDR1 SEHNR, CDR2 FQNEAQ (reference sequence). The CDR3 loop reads CASSSLLGARTEAFF. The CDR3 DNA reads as TGTGCCAGCAGCTCCCTGTTAGGGGCGAGAACTGAAGCTTTCTTT.

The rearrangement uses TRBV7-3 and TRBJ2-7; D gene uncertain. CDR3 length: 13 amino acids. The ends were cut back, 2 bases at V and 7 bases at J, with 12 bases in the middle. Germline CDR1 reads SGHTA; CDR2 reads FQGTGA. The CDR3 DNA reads TGTGCCAGCAGCTTAGACGGGTATAAAGAGCAGTACTTC. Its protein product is CASSLDGYKEQYF.

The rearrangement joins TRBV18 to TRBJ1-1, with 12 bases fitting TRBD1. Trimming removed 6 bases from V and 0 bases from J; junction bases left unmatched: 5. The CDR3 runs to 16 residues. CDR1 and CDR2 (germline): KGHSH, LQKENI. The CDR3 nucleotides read TGTGCCAGCTCGACCGGGACAGGGGGCATGAACACTGAAGCTTTCTTT. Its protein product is CASSTGTGGMNTEAFF.

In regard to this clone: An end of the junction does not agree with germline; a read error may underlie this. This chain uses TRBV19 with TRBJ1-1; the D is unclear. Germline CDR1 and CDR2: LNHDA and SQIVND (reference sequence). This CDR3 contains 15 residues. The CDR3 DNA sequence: TGTGCCGGTAGTTTAACCAGAACCCTGAACACTGAAGCTTTCTTT. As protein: CAGSLTRTLNTEAFF. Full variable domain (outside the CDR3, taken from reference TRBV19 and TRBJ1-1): DGGITQSPKYLFRKEGQNVTLSCEQNLNHDAMYWYRQDPGQGLRLIYYSQIVNDFQKGDIAEGYSVSREKKESFPLTVTSAQKNPTAFYLCAGSLTRTLNTEAFFGQGTRLTVV.

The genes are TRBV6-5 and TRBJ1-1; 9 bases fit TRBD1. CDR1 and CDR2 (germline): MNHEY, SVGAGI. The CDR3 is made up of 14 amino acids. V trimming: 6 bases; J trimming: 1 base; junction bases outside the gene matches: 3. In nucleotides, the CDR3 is TGTGCCAGCAGACCGGACAGGGGGAACACTGAAGCTTTCTTT. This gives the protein CASRPDRGNTEAFF.

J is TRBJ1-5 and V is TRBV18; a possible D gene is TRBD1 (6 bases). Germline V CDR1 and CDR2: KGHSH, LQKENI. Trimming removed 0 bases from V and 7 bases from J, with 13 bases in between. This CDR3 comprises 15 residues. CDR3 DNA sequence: TGTGCCAGCTCACCACCAACAGGGAAAGGCCAGCCCCAGCATTTT. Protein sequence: CASSPPTGKGQPQHF.

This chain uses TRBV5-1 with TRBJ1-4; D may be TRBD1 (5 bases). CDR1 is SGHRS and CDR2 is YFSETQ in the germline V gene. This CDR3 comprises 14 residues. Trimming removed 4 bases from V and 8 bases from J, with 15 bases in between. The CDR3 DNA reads TGCGCCAGCAGCCCTGGGGGGGGAGAGGAAAAACTGTTTTTT. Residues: CASSPGGGEEKLFF.

CDR3 nucleotide sequence: TGTGCCAGCAGAGAGGACAGCCTTAATTCACCCCTCCACTTT. This translates into CASREDSLNSPLHF. This rearrangement joins TRBV6-5 to TRBJ1-6; D may be TRBD1 (6 bases). The CDR3 consists of 14 residues. Trimming removed 6 bases at V and 6 bases at J, with 12 bases between. Germline V gives CDR1 MNHEY, CDR2 SVGAGI.

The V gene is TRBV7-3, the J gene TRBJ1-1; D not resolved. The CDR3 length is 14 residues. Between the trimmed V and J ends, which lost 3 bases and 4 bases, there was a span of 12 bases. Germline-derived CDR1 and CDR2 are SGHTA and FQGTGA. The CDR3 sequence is CASSFQPGITEAFF. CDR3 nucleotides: TGTGCCAGCAGCTTCCAGCCGGGGATCACTGAAGCTTTCTTT.

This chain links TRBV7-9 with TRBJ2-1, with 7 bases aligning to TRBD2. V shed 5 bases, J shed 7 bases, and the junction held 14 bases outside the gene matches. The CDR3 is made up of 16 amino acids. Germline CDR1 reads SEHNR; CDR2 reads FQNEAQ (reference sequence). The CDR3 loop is CASSPLHPGLRNEQFF. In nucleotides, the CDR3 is TGTGCCAGCAGCCCCCTACACCCGGGACTAAGGAATGAGCAGTTCTTC.

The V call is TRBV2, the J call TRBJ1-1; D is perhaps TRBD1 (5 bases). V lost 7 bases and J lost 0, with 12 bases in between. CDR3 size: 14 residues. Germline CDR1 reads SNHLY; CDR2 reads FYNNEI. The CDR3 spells CASKLRGMNTEAFF. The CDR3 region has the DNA TGTGCCAGCAAATTACGGGGGATGAACACTGAAGCTTTCTTT.

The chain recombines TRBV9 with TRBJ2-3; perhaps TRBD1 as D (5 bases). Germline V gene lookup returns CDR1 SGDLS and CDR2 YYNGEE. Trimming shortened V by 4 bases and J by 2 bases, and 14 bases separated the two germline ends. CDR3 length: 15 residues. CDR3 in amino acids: CASSPRWGNTDTQYF. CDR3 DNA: TGTGCCAGCAGCCCGCGTTGGGGCAACACAGATACGCAGTATTTT.